Each of the 20 T cell receptor beta chains below was sequenced from the same sample in a study of blood T cell repertoires in COVID-19 (dated by TCRdb to the early 2020s). The library was produced with the immunoSEQ multiplex PCR assay. In TCRdb, the immuneACCESS table is reduced to in-frame sequences with V and J assigned. These tables do not hold every clone; where another copy was compared, an unresolved V gene accounts for under half, and the others remain unexplained. The sample profile shows 200,000 to 250,000 clones; about 87% of them were found once. The ten most abundant clones make up 2.5% to 3% of the sample. Sequencing was done on a sample of PBMCs or T cells enriched from blood (not recorded which). These receptors were taken from a woman aged 25 to 39 who had recovered from COVID-19.

The V and J genes are TRBV9 and TRBJ1-1; D not resolved. Per the germline V gene, CDR1 is SGDLS and CDR2 is YYNGEE. Trimming pared 3 bases from V and 8 bases from J, leaving 11 bases between. CDR3 length: 12 amino acids. CDR3 protein: CASSGASFEAFF. The CDR3 bases are TGTGCCAGCAGCGGAGCCTCATTCGAAGCTTTCTTT.

This chain joins TRBV3-1 (or the pseudogene TRBV3-2) and TRBJ1-1, with 7 bases fitting TRBD1. Germline trimming cut 0 bases from V and 1 base from J; bases unmatched to any gene: 5. This CDR3 comprises 16 residues. The germline CDR1 and CDR2 sequences are LGHDT and YNNKEL (reference sequence). The CDR3: CASSQDRQGGNTEAFF. CDR3 DNA: TGTGCCAGCAGCCAAGATAGGCAGGGGGGGAACACTGAAGCTTTCTTT.

The count of this clone is one. The CDR3 loop is CASSLAGVYNEQFF. The CDR3 DNA follows: TGTGCCAGCAGCTTAGCGGGGGTATACAATGAGCAGTTCTTC. The J gene is TRBJ2-1, the V gene TRBV12-1; TRBD2 is taken as the D call from the table, unchecked against the DNA. TRBV12-1 is marked as a pseudogene. The length of the CDR3 is 14 residues.

This clone was counted a single time. The rearrangement uses TRBV18 and TRBJ1-5; no clear D. V lost 9 bases to trimming and J lost 0 bases, with 9 bases between them. Germline values: CDR1 KGHSH, CDR2 LQKENI. This CDR3 has 13 amino acids. The DNA of the CDR3 is TGTGCCAGTAGAGACTATAGCAATCAGCCCCAGCATTTT. Translation: CASRDYSNQPQHF.

V and J are TRBV3-1 (or the pseudogene TRBV3-2) and TRBJ1-2; 7 nucleotides match TRBD1. The CDR3 is made up of 14 amino acids. Germline-derived CDR1 and CDR2 are LGHDT and YNNKEL (reference sequence). Trimming at V came to 4 bases and at J to 4 bases, leaving 6 bases not matched to a gene. The CDR3 reads CASSPMDRSYGYTF. In DNA form, the CDR3 reads TGTGCCAGCAGCCCCATGGACAGGTCCTATGGCTACACCTTC.

The V gene is TRBV12-3 or TRBV12-4, the J gene TRBJ2-1; D gene unclear. The length of the CDR3 is 12 residues. The germline V and J ends were trimmed by 2 bases and 14 bases, with 13 bases remaining between them. The CDR3, as DNA: TGTGCCAGCAGTTTAAATTTTCAAGCTGAGTTCTTC. This sequence encodes CASSLNFQAEFF.

J is TRBJ1-5 and V is TRBV5-6, with D unclear. The CDR3 loop spans 14 amino acids. Germline lookup yields CDR1 SGHDT and CDR2 YYEEEE. V was cut by 4 bases and J by 0 bases, with 8 bases left in between. CDR3 amino acids: CASSERYSNQPQHF. CDR3 bases: TGTGCCAGCAGCGAGAGGTATAGCAATCAGCCCCAGCATTTT.

The gene calls are TRBV5-1 and TRBJ2-2; D is undetermined. The germline gives CDR1 SGHRS, CDR2 YFSETQ. With 0 bases removed from V and 3 bases from J, the gap between germline ends came to 6 bases. The CDR3 runs 14 residues. CDR3 sequence (DNA): TGCGCCAGCAGCTTGGGTGCGGACACCGGGGAGCTGTTTTTT. Encoded protein: CASSLGADTGELFF.

Here the CDR3 DNA reads TGTGCCAGCAGCCAAGTATTTCGGGGTCCCTATGGCTACACCTTC. It encodes CASSQVFRGPYGYTF. The chain links TRBV4-2 to TRBJ1-2; D is unresolved. This CDR3 is built from 15 residues. CDR1 is LGHNA, CDR2 YNFKEQ, per germline. With 1 base removed from V and 4 bases from J, the gap between germline ends came to 13 bases.

The V gene is TRBV3-1 (or the pseudogene TRBV3-2), the J gene TRBJ2-3; 10 nucleotides agree with TRBD2. The trim removed 4 bases at V and 3 bases at J, leaving 10 bases unmatched. Per germline, CDR1 LGHDT and CDR2 YNNKEL (reference sequence). This CDR3 contains 17 residues. The CDR3 DNA is TGTGCCAGCAGCCGAGGAGTAGCGGGGGGTTGGACAGATACGCAGTATTTT. Amino acids: CASSRGVAGGWTDTQYF.

V gene TRBV7-2 combines with J gene TRBJ2-5; TRBD1 might be the D (5 bases). The V gene lost 2 bases and the J gene lost 2 bases, with 9 bases spanning the gap. The CDR3 contains 14 residues. The germline V gene encodes CDR1 SGHTA and CDR2 FQGNSA. CDR3 protein: CASSLWGLQETQYF. Here the CDR3 DNA reads TGTGCCAGCAGCTTATGGGGCCTTCAAGAGACCCAGTACTTC.

The V call is TRBV6-2 or TRBV6-3, the J call TRBJ2-7; TRBD2 might be the D (6 bases). The V gene's germline CDR1 is MNHEY and CDR2 SVGEGT. This CDR3 contains 16 residues. Trimming removed 2 bases from V and 3 bases from J, with 17 bases in between. The CDR3 coding sequence is TGTGCCAGCAGTTACGGCCCCATACTAGCTCTCTACGAGCAGTACTTC. It translates to CASSYGPILALYEQYF.

This clone was picked up one time. The chain is built from TRBV9 and TRBJ1-1; 7 bases align to TRBD1. After removal of 6 bases from V and 1 base from J, the junction contained 6 bases not matched to a gene. CDR1 and CDR2 from the germline V gene are SGDLS and YYNGEE. This CDR3 is 14 amino acids long. The CDR3 here is CASTGTVQNTEAFF. The CDR3 bases are TGTGCCAGCACCGGGACAGTTCAGAACACTGAAGCTTTCTTT.

This clone has only a few counts. This chain's CDR3 is CASSKLAGGFDEQFF. CDR3 sequence (DNA): TGTGCCAGCAGCAAACTAGCGGGGGGTTTCGATGAGCAGTTCTTC. The chain recombines TRBV7-3 with TRBJ2-1, with 12 nucleotides matching TRBD2. CDR1 is SGHTA, CDR2 FQGTGA, per germline. The CDR3 has 15 residues. V lost 5 bases and J lost 8; bases outside the gene matches: 7. The whole variable domain, filled in from reference TRBV7-3 and TRBJ2-1, reads GAGVSQTPSNKVTEKGKYVELRCDPISGHTALYWYRQSLGQGPEFLIYFQGTGAADDSGLPNDRFFAVRPEGSVSTLKIQRTERGDSAVYLCASSKLAGGFDEQFFGPGTRLTVL.

V usage is TRBV29-1 and J usage is TRBJ1-1; tentative D call: TRBD1 (5 bases). The CDR3 extends over 13 amino acids. Trimming removed 8 bases from V and 4 bases from J, with 17 bases in between. Germline V gene lookup returns CDR1 SQVTM and CDR2 ANQGSEA. The CDR3 here is CSFSMWQGTEAFF. In nucleotides, the CDR3 is TGCAGCTTCTCCATGTGGCAGGGCACTGAAGCTTTCTTT.

The chain carries TRBV5-1 and TRBJ1-4; D is unresolved. Trimming removed 3 bases from V and 7 bases from J, with 13 bases in between. This CDR3 has 14 amino acids. Germline V gives CDR1 SGHRS, CDR2 YFSETQ. The CDR3 region is CASSWTLPSEKLFF. CDR3 coding DNA: TGCGCCAGCAGCTGGACTCTCCCAAGTGAAAAACTGTTTTTT. Filled out from reference TRBV5-1 and TRBJ1-4, the complete variable domain reads KAGVTQTPRYLIKTRGQQVTLSCSPISGHRSVSWYQQTPGQGLQFLFEYFSETQRNKGNFPGRFSGRQFSNSRSEMNVSTLELGDSALYLCASSWTLPSEKLFFGSGTQLSVL.

This chain connects TRBV5-8 to TRBJ2-2; TRBD1 matches 9 bases. The CDR3 has 16 residues. CDR1 and CDR2 (germline): SGHTS, YDEGEE. V shed 4 bases, J shed 1 base, and the junction held 5 bases outside the gene matches. The CDR3 sequence: CASSLGQGRNTGELFF. CDR3 coding DNA: TGTGCCAGCAGCCTCGGACAGGGGCGGAACACCGGGGAGCTGTTTTTT.

The chain recombines TRBV2 with TRBJ2-7, with 7 positions matching TRBD2. With V trimmed by 4 bases and J by 4 bases, 4 bases remained unmatched. The germline CDR1 and CDR2 sequences are SNHLY and FYNNEI. The CDR3 loop spans 13 amino acids. The DNA of the CDR3 is TGTGCCAGCAGTGGTGGGAGGGGATACGAGCAGTACTTC. Residues: CASSGGRGYEQYF.

The chain has TRBV5-3 and TRBJ1-1; D is uncertain. TRBV5-3 has ORF status, its function being uncertain. Deletions cut 4 bases from V and 9 bases from J, with 13 bases between. This CDR3 is 12 amino acids long. The CDR3: CARSRCGLQAFF. The CDR3 DNA sequence: TGTGCCAGAAGCCGTTGCGGCCTTCAAGCTTTCTTT.

This rearrangement joins TRBV7-3 to TRBJ1-2; D may be TRBD1 (6 bases). This CDR3 comprises 14 residues. Germline V lookup: CDR1 SGHTA, CDR2 FQGTGA. V was pared by 5 bases and J by 3 bases, with 13 bases between. The CDR3 here is CASSNTGIDYGYTF. The CDR3 coding sequence is TGTGCCAGCAGCAACACAGGGATCGACTATGGCTACACCTTC.